This TCR beta chain was observed in a study of blood T cell repertoires in COVID-19 (dated by TCRdb to about 2020). Background on the whole study: The collaborator samples originated in the United States, Italy and Spain and spanned the acute and convalescent phases of COVID-19. The material from the prospective study consisted of cDNA or gDNA derived from T cells, B-cell-depleted T cells, or PBMCs. The samples were drawn from the first 160 participants of the ongoing ImmuneRACE study and from 950 to 1,500 subjects provided by 6 global collaborators. Where available, HLA class I and class II types were obtained from metadata supplied by the sample provider rather than from assay-based typing. The dataset comprised deeply sampled blood TCRbeta repertoires from subjects exposed to, actively infected with, or recovered from COVID-19. The sample metadata nearly always contained a de-identified subject ID, COVID-19 status, age in years and sex. The repertoires were released in a freely available public database intended as a resource for research on the immune response to SARS-CoV-2. Study-wide findings and limitations: Clinical and demographic metadata were provided uncurated, with the amount varying by source and participant.

Notes on this clone: No antigen is known for it. No quality values exist for individual bases; no much larger clone is one base distant.

TCRbeta CDR3 regions were amplified from genomic DNA by means of the immunoSEQ Assay, a bias-controlled multiplex PCR. Turning to the authors' computational methods: Within the assay, amplification of reference gene primers was used to estimate how many nucleated cells each sample contained. To quantify the absolute abundance of each unique TCRbeta CDR3 rearrangement, sequence reads were collapsed and filtered. For each sample, productive Simpson clonality was calculated as the square root of Simpson's diversity index over productive rearrangements. TCRdb obtained this table from immuneACCESS and retained in-frame rearrangements with V and J assigned. These tables miss some clones; where compared with another copy, unresolved V genes account for less than half of the shortfall, and the remainder is unexplained. V and J calls and clone size are as listed in that table; D and trimming were resolved from the DNA. The sample table contains fewer than 350,000 clones; only one count was recorded for around 90% of them. The ten largest clonotypes hold approximately 9.4% of the sample.

CDR1 LNHDA and CDR2 SQIVND were looked up in the germline V gene (reference sequence). At the junction V is shortened by 4 bases and J by 0 bases, with 7 bases in between. The CDR3 contains 13 residues, cysteine and phenylalanine counted. Only the CDR3 part of the read is kept: 39 bases, read in frame from the first base. In Seattle, one collaborating source enrolled patients while the infection was active and tracked those patients longitudinally over the course of disease. Each collaborating institution followed its own protocols to collect whole blood in K2EDTA tubes. For TCRbeta analysis, collaborators shipped samples as frozen whole blood, isolated PBMCs, or DNA extracted from either of those sample types.

This receptor chain uses TRBV19 and TRBJ2-7, with TRBD2 as a weak D call on 5 bases. The sequence derives from a man aged 30-40 years with COVID-19, enrolled during active disease. The sequenced sample consisted of peripheral blood. DNA sequence: TGTGCCAGTAGTAGCGGAGGCTCCTACGAGCAGTACTTC. It translates as CASSSGGSYEQYF. Beyond the CDR3, the reference TRBV19 and TRBJ2-7 genes provide the residues; the full variable domain reads: DGGITQSPKYLFRKEGQNVTLSCEQNLNHDAMYWYRQDPGQGLRLIYYSQIVNDFQKGDIAEGYSVSREKKESFPLTVTSAQKNPTAFYLCASSSGGSYEQYFGPGTRLTVT.